This record looks at one T cell receptor beta chain sequence and its context. Measured with immunoSEQ multiplex PCR; TCRdb has only the in-frame clones, and not every one. The repertoire holds 40,000 or so clones, with just under 80% as singletons. V was pared by 0 bases and J by 2 bases, with 7 bases between. The CDR3 runs to 15 residues. Germline loops: CDR1 ENHRY, CDR2 SYGVKD. This sample stems from a study of a mutant IDH1 vaccine in newly diagnosed glioma. Time point specified: baseline, week 1 (first vaccination visit). Treatment meaning: pre-vaccination baseline after standard-of-care therapy. The astrocytomas were IDH1-mutant, ATRX-negative, and WHO grade 3 or 4.

The receptor's source is a man aged 40-49 years with glioma. Some clones in this sample may be carry-over from other donors' samples. The sample in question was PBMCs, obtained from a glioma patient treated with radiotherapy, temozolomide or both. The J gene is TRBJ1-4, the V gene TRBV10-3; D unclear. In DNA, the CDR3 is TGTGCCATCAGTGAGTCGTTAGGGACTAATGAAAAACTGTTTTTT. It translates to CAISESLGTNEKLFF.